A single sample gave rise to the 19 T cell receptor beta chains below, sequenced in a study of T cells expressing NK-cell markers. One entry per CDR3 protein, without DNA, is what TCRdb gives after re-calling the 5' RACE reads. In total, the table holds about 190,000 distinct CDR3 sequences. Specimen: blood T cells: a sorted CD56 or NKG2C T cell subset, CD4+ or CD8+ T cells, or bulk PBMC T cells (not recorded which). These receptors all stem from a man aged 18-75 years in good health.

The V and J genes are TRBV5-6 and TRBJ2-3; the D call of TRBD2 rests on TCRdb alone, since no DNA is present to check it. The V gene's germline CDR1 is SGHDT and CDR2 YYEEEE. This CDR3 contains 15 residues. CDR3 protein: CASSLGTSGADTQYF. The full variable domain, completed using reference TRBV5-6 and TRBJ2-3, is DAGVTQSPTHLIKTRGQQVTLRCSPKSGHDTVSWYQQALGQGPQFIFQYYEEEERQRGNFPDRFSGHQFPNYSSELNVNALLLGDSALYLCASSLGTSGADTQYFGPGTRLTVL.

V gene TRBV6-2 or TRBV6-3 combines with J gene TRBJ2-1; lacking DNA, the TRBD2 call made by TCRdb goes unchecked. This CDR3 contains 13 residues. The germline V gene encodes CDR1 MNHEY and CDR2 SVGEGT. The CDR3 here is CASSYGRASGKFF.

CDR3 sequence reads: CASSPRGRGQYF. This chain links TRBV13 with TRBJ2-7; with no DNA, the TCRdb D assignment of TRBD2 cannot be verified. From germline, CDR1 is PRHDT and CDR2 FYEKMQ (reference sequence). This CDR3 spans 12 amino acids.

The genes are TRBV20-1 and TRBJ1-1; as DNA is missing, the TRBD1 call by TCRdb cannot be tested. The CDR3 consists of 12 residues. The germline V gene encodes CDR1 DFQATT and CDR2 SNEGSKA (reference sequence). The CDR3 spells CSVPRGDTEAFF.

This chain uses TRBV3-1 with TRBJ2-2; as DNA is missing, the TRBD1 call by TCRdb cannot be tested. CDR1 LGHDT and CDR2 YNNKEL come from the germline V gene (reference sequence). The CDR3 loop spans 16 amino acids. CDR3 residues: CASSQLKGIGTGELFF. Full variable domain (rest looked up from reference TRBV3-1 and TRBJ2-2): DTAVSQTPKYLVTQMGNDKSIKCEQNLGHDTMYWYKQDSKKFLKIMFSYNNKELIINETVPNRFSPKSPDKAHLNLHINSLELGDSAVYFCASSQLKGIGTGELFFGEGSRLTVL.

The V gene is TRBV4-1, the J gene TRBJ2-7; TCRdb selects TRBD2, and the lack of DNA leaves this call unchecked. This CDR3 is built from 15 residues. Germline loops: CDR1 MGHRA, CDR2 YSYEKL. CDR3 in amino acids: CASSQDRSGAYEQYF.

This chain joins TRBV25-1 and TRBJ2-3; absent DNA, TCRdb's TRBD2 call cannot be checked. Germline V gene data show CDR1 as MGHDK and CDR2 as SYGVNS. The CDR3 runs 16 residues. The CDR3 sequence: CASSGLAGGFSDTQYF.

The chain is built from TRBV12-3 or TRBV12-4 and TRBJ1-1. This CDR3 spans 17 amino acids. The CDR3 region is CASSWDWNEGRGTEAFF.

This rearrangement joins TRBV5-5 to TRBJ2-5; no DNA is available, so the TRBD2 call from TCRdb remains unchecked. CDR3 length: 17 amino acids. Germline CDR1 SGHKS, CDR2 YYEKEE (reference sequence). CDR3 in amino acids: CASSFPSPTTGLETQYF.

The chain links TRBV27 to TRBJ2-1; TCRdb's assignment of TRBD2 cannot be checked, as there is no DNA. The CDR3 covers 12 residues. Germline V gene sequence: CDR1 MNHEY, CDR2 SMNVEV (reference sequence). The CDR3 loop is CASRRGVGEQFF.

The chain combines TRBV20-1 with TRBJ2-1; TCRdb gives TRBD1 as the D gene, but with no DNA this cannot be confirmed. CDR3 length: 16 amino acids. Germline CDR1 reads DFQATT; CDR2 reads SNEGSKA (reference sequence). The chain's CDR3 is CSASLPGQGPYNEQFF.

The chain has TRBV2 and TRBJ2-2; TCRdb designates TRBD1, a call that cannot be tested without DNA. Germline V gene lookup returns CDR1 SNHLY and CDR2 FYNNEI. This CDR3 is 13 amino acids long. CDR3 residues: CATFGGNTGELFF.

This rearrangement joins TRBV7-9 to TRBJ2-1; the TRBD1 assignment by TCRdb is unverifiable without DNA. Germline CDR1 SEHNR, CDR2 FQNEAQ (reference sequence). CDR3 size: 15 residues. CDR3 in amino acids: CASSPPGGNYNEQFF.

The genes are TRBV14 and TRBJ2-7. Germline CDR1 reads SGHDN; CDR2 reads FVKESK. This CDR3 spans 13 amino acids. The CDR3 loop reads CASSPRHGYEQYF.

The chain recombines TRBV15 with TRBJ2-5; the D gene TCRdb calls, TRBD2, cannot be checked with no DNA. The CDR3 totals 18 residues. Germline loops: CDR1 LNHNV, CDR2 YYDKDF (reference sequence). CDR3 residues: CATSRDLRLAGDQETQYF.

The chain combines TRBV11-2 with TRBJ1-5. Per germline, CDR1 SGHAT and CDR2 FQNNGV. The CDR3 loop spans 16 amino acids. CDR3 residues: CASSLGGVGSNQPQHF.

This sequence joins TRBV9 and TRBJ2-3; checking the TCRdb D call of TRBD1 is not possible without DNA. CDR3 length equals 17 residues. The germline gives CDR1 SGDLS, CDR2 YYNGEE. CDR3 protein: CASSRYQGQQSTDTQYF.

CDR3 in amino acids: CASSQGVTGSNEQFF. The chain joins TRBV4-2 to TRBJ2-1; TCRdb calls TRBD1, which cannot be checked without DNA. CDR1 LGHNA and CDR2 YNFKEQ come from the germline V gene. The CDR3 totals 15 residues.

This chain connects TRBV12-3 or TRBV12-4 to TRBJ1-1; there is no DNA to check the TCRdb D call of TRBD1. The CDR3 loop spans 15 amino acids. CDR3 sequence reads: CASSPHQGVNTEAFF.